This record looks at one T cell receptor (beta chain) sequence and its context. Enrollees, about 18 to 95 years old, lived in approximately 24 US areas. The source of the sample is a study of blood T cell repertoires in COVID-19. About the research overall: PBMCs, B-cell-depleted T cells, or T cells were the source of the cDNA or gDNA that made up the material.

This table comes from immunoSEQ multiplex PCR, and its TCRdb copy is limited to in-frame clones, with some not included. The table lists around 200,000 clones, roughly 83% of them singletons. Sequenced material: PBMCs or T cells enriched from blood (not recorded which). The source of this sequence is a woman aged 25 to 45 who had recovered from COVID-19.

The CDR3 protein is CASSLPPRGTSPLHF. The CDR3, as DNA: TGTGCCAGCAGTTTACCCCCGCGGGGAACTTCACCCCTCCACTTT. The rearrangement uses TRBV27 and TRBJ1-6, with no clear D. V lost 2 bases, J lost 9 bases, and 14 bases lay in between. CDR1 and CDR2 (germline): MNHEY, SMNVEV (reference sequence). The CDR3 runs to 15 residues.